Sequencing of this TCR beta chain was carried out in a study of blood T cells in healthy people across ages. Overall study results and limits: The study found TCR beta diversity correlated strongly with naive T cell percentage. Any conclusive comparison of naive versus antigen-experienced cells was prevented by using unsorted PBMCs.

This clonotype was seen just once. Its specificity is unknown. Donors gave roughly 10 milliliters of peripheral blood apiece. A second about 7 to 12 cycle PCR used barcoded and J-beta primers. CDR3-containing paired-end reads numbering at least 2.5 million came from each sample. In TCRdb, the 5' RACE reads were re-called with MiXCR into one record per CDR3 protein. The table records more than 600,000 distinct CDR3 sequences, around 25% of them present only once. This CDR3 contains 14 residues. The ends were cut back, 4 bases at V and 0 bases at J, with 10 bases in the middle. The germline V gene has CDR1 LGHDT and CDR2 YNNKEL (reference sequence). The data were also submitted as part of a second study, on T cells of mothers and their children.

The specimen sequenced was blood. The genes are TRBV3-1 and TRBJ2-7, with D possibly matching TRBD1 (5 bases). This clonotype was sampled from a boy aged 5-17 years in good health. In DNA form, the CDR3 reads TGTGCCAGCAGCCCCGGCAGGGCCTCCTACGAGCAGTACTTC. Protein sequence: CASSPGRASYEQYF.